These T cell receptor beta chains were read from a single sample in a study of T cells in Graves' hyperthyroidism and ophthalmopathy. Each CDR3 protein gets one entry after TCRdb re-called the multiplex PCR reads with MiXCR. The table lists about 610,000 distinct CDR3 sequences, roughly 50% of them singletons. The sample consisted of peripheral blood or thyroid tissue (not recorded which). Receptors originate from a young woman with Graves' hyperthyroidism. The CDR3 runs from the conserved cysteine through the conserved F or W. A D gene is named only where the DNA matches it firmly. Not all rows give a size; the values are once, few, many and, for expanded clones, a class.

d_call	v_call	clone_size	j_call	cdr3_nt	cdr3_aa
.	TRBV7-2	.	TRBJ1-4	TGTGCCAGCAGCTGGAGCCTCGGCGAAAAACTGTTTTTT	CASSWSLGEKLFF
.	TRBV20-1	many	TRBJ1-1	TGCAGTGCTACAGGACAACCGGGACGGATGGCCACTGAAGCTTTCTTT	CSATGQPGRMATEAFF
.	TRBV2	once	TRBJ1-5	TGTGCCAGCAGTGGGGACGCTGCCTACGAGCATTTT	CASSGDAAYEHF
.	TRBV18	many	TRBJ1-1	TGTGCCAGCTCCATGAACACTGAAGCTTTCTTT	CASSMNTEAFF
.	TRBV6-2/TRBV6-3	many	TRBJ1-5	TGTGCCAGCAGTTACACCTCGACGGGTAATCAGCCCCAGCATTTT	CASSYTSTGNQPQHF
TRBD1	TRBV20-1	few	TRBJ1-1	TGCAGTGCTAGAAGGCGGTCAGGGGGTGCTATGAACACTGAAGCTTTCTTT	CSARRRSGGAMNTEAFF
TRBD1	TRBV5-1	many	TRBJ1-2	TGCGCCAGCAGCCCGACAGGGCAAGAGTACTATGGCTACACCTTC	CASSPTGQEYYGYTF
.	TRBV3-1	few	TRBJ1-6	TGTGCCAGCAGCCAAGGACAGAATAATTCACCCCTCCACTTT	CASSQGQNNSPLHF
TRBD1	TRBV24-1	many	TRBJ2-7	TGTGCCACTACCCCCGGGACAGGTCATTTACCTACGTCTACCGAGCAGTACTTC	CATTPGTGHLPTSTEQYF
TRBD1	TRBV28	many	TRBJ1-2	TGTGCCAGCAGTTTAGACAGGGGGACTGGCTACACCTTC	CASSLDRGTGYTF
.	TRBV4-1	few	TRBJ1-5	TGCGCCAGCAGCCAAGTTGGGAATCAGCCCCAGCATTTT	CASSQVGNQPQHF
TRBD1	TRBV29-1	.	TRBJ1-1	TGCAGCGTGGCCGGGACAGGGGTAATGGCTGAAGCTTTCTTT	CSVAGTGVMAEAFF
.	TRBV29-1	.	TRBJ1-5	TGCAGCGTTGGGAGTGTTGGCGGTCAGCCCCAGCATTTT	CSVGSVGGQPQHF
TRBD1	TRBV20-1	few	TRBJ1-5	TGCAGTGCTAGAGTTCGAGCGTCAGGGGGCAGTCAGCCCCAGCATTTT	CSARVRASGGSQPQHF
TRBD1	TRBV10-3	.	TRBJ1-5	TGTGCCATCAGTGAGTCGGGACAGGGGGAGAATCAGCCCCAGCATTTT	CAISESGQGENQPQHF
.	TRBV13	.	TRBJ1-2	TGTGCCAGCAGCCCCGGGGACGGGGCCCCTAGGGGCTACACCTTC	CASSPGDGAPRGYTF
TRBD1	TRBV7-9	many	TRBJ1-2	TGTGCCAGCAGCTCCGCCGGGACAGCAAACTATGGCTACACCTTC	CASSSAGTANYGYTF
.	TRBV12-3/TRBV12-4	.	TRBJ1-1	TGTGCCAGCAGTTTACGGACGTGGGGAACTGAAGCTTTCTTT	CASSLRTWGTEAFF
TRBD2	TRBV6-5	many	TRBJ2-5	TGTGCCAGCGCGATGTCGCTAGCGGGAGTGGGGACCCAGTACTTC	CASAMSLAGVGTQYF
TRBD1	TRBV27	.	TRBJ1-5	TGTGCCAGCAGTTTATCGGGACAGGTGTTTAAGGGCGAGCATTTT	CASSLSGQVFKGEHF
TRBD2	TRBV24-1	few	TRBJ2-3	TGTGCCACCAGTGATCCGGGACTAGCGGGAGCCACAGATACGCAGTATTTT	CATSDPGLAGATDTQYF
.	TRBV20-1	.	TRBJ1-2	TGCAGTGCTACCCATTTTCCATACCCGGGTGGCTACACCTTC	CSATHFPYPGGYTF
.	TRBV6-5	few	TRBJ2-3	TGTGCCAGCAGTCGCAGGACGGGAGCGGATACGCAGTATTTT	CASSRRTGADTQYF